Below are 30 T cell receptor beta chains sequenced from a single sample in a study. TCRdb passed the RT-PCR reads through MiXCR, listing each CDR3 protein once. The sample holds more than 600,000 distinct CDR3 sequences, 14% seen once. Sample: memory CD4+ T cells from blood. Every receptor here comes from a female donor in good health, serving as a healthy control.

The V and J genes are TRBV12-3 or TRBV12-4 and TRBJ1-1; D not resolved. V lost 2 bases and J lost 1, with 8 bases in between. CDR3 length: 14 amino acids. CDR3: CASSLNLGNTEAFF. As DNA, the CDR3 is TGTGCCAGCAGTTTAAATCTGGGGAACACTGAAGCTTTCTTT.

This rearrangement joins TRBV20-1 to TRBJ1-2; D call uncertain. The CDR3 has 14 amino acids. Germline values: CDR1 DFQATT, CDR2 SNEGSKA (reference sequence). Trimming removed 0 bases at V and 0 bases at J, with 8 bases between. CDR3 DNA sequence: TGCAGTGCTAGAGAGGTGGGAGCTAACTATGGCTACACCTTC. Translated, it gives CSAREVGANYGYTF.

This clonotype was counted between two and nine times. The rearrangement joins TRBV5-1 to TRBJ2-1; 9 bases align to TRBD1. The CDR3 spans 16 residues. The V and J ends lost 2 bases and 7 bases, in that order; junction bases with no gene match: 10. Germline V CDR1 and CDR2: SGHRS, YFSETQ. The CDR3 loop is CASSLTRDREFNEQFF. The CDR3 DNA is TGCGCCAGCAGCTTAACCCGGGACAGGGAGTTTAATGAGCAGTTCTTC.

This clonotype was observed once. Compared with germline, one end of the junction differs, possibly owing to a read error. The genes are TRBV7-2 and TRBJ1-5; 7 nucleotides align to TRBD1. CDR3 size: 13 residues. The germline V gene has CDR1 SGHTA and CDR2 FQGNSA. The CDR3 sequence is CDSSPDRDQPQHF. CDR3 sequence (DNA): TGTGACAGCAGCCCAGACAGGGATCAGCCCCAGCATTTT.

This clonotype appeared many times. The chain has TRBV7-2 and TRBJ2-7; the D gene is possibly TRBD1 (5 bases). The CDR3 consists of 15 residues. V was clipped by 5 bases and J by 7 bases, with 21 bases between them. The germline gives CDR1 SGHTA, CDR2 FQGNSA. As DNA, the CDR3 is TGTGCCAGCAGCCCACGCCAAGGGGAATTTCAAGAGCAGTACTTC. Translation gives CASSPRQGEFQEQYF.

The genes are TRBV5-1 and TRBJ2-1, with 9 nucleotides matching TRBD1. The germline V gene encodes CDR1 SGHRS and CDR2 YFSETQ. This CDR3 has 16 residues. V shed 3 bases, J shed 8 bases, and the junction held 12 bases outside the gene matches. CDR3 sequence reads: CASSSGTGFGSDEQFF. The DNA for the CDR3 is TGCGCCAGCAGCTCGGGGACAGGGTTCGGTTCGGATGAGCAGTTCTTC.

The CDR3: CASSQGTTINSNQPQHF. The CDR3 DNA is TGCGCCAGCAGCCAAGGAACGACCATCAATAGCAATCAGCCCCAGCATTTT. J is TRBJ1-5 and V is TRBV4-3; D not certain. Per the germline V gene, CDR1 is LGHNA and CDR2 is YSLEER. This CDR3 region has 17 residues. Trimming took 1 base from V and 0 from J, leaving 13 bases between them.

This clonotype was recorded at least ten times. The chain couples TRBV20-1 to TRBJ2-5, with D tentatively TRBD1 or TRBD2 (5 bases each). Between the trimmed V and J ends, which lost 6 bases and 5 bases, there was a span of 19 bases. The CDR3 runs 14 residues. CDR1 DFQATT and CDR2 SNEGSKA come from the germline V gene (reference sequence). The CDR3 spells CSARNALGEETQYF. CDR3 in DNA: TGCAGTGCCAGGAATGCACTGGGGGAGGAGACCCAGTACTTC.

This rearrangement joins TRBV20-1 to TRBJ2-7; 7 positions match TRBD2. CDR3 size: 15 residues. Germline-derived CDR1 and CDR2 are DFQATT and SNEGSKA (reference sequence). Trimming took 5 bases from V and 4 from J; bases not matched to a gene: 14. Here the CDR3 reads CSAPPSGGRAYEQYF. In DNA form, the CDR3 reads TGCAGTGCTCCCCCCAGCGGAGGGAGGGCTTACGAGCAGTACTTC.

This clonotype was observed many times. The gene calls are TRBV7-2 and TRBJ2-1, with 10 bases identical to TRBD2. The CDR3 spans 17 residues. From germline, CDR1 is SGHTA and CDR2 FQGNSA. Trimming cost V 0 bases and J 8 bases; bases outside gene matches: 10. CDR3 sequence reads: CASSLALAGVFLDEQFF. CDR3 nucleotides: TGTGCCAGCAGCTTAGCCCTAGCGGGAGTCTTTCTCGATGAGCAGTTCTTC.

The V and J genes are TRBV7-6 and TRBJ2-5, with D perhaps matching TRBD1 or TRBD2 (5 bases each). Deletions cut 5 bases from V and 13 bases from J, with 17 bases between. Germline CDR1 SGHVS, CDR2 FNYEAQ. The CDR3 contains 12 residues. DNA for the CDR3: TGTGCCAGCAGCCTAGGACGGGACCTATTGTACTTC. Encoded protein: CASSLGRDLLYF.

This clonotype has ten or more counts. This sequence joins TRBV20-1 and TRBJ2-5; 11 bases map to TRBD2. The CDR3 has 15 residues. Germline CDR1 and CDR2: DFQATT and SNEGSKA (reference sequence). The V segment lost 2 bases and the J segment 4 bases; nucleotides outside the gene matches: 6. This chain's CDR3 is CSARTLAGARETQYF. The CDR3 nucleotides read TGCAGTGCTAGAACACTAGCGGGAGCCAGAGAGACCCAGTACTTC.

This clonotype was picked up a small number of times. V usage is TRBV2 and J usage is TRBJ2-5; D gene ambiguous. V was cut by 8 bases and J by 5 bases, with 9 bases left in between. In germline, CDR1 is SNHLY, CDR2 FYNNEI. CDR3 length equals 11 residues. DNA of the CDR3: TGTGCCAGCTTACTGGGGGAGACCCAGTACTTC. It encodes CASLLGETQYF. The full variable domain, in which reference TRBV2 and TRBJ2-5 provide the parts outside the CDR3, is EPEVTQTPSHQVTQMGQEVILRCVPISNHLYFYWYRQILGQKVEFLVSFYNNEISEKSEIFDDQFSVERPDGSNFTLKIRSTKLEDSAMYFCASLLGETQYFGPGTRLLVL.

V is TRBV30 and J is TRBJ1-1; no firm D call. Germline-derived CDR1 and CDR2 are GTSNPN and SVGIG (reference sequence). This CDR3 comprises 13 residues. The ends were cut back, 4 bases at V and 1 base at J, with 10 bases in the middle. CDR3 coding DNA: TGTGCCTGGACCCCCAGACAGAACACTGAAGCTTTCTTT. Translated: CAWTPRQNTEAFF.

A few counts support this clonotype. This rearrangement joins TRBV24-1 to TRBJ2-3; D is unresolved. Trimming left V 6 bases short and J 2 bases short, with 8 bases between. Per germline, CDR1 KGHDR and CDR2 SFDVKD. The CDR3 has 13 amino acids. CDR3 amino acids: CATSQSPTDTQYF. The CDR3 bases are TGTGCCACCAGTCAAAGCCCCACAGATACGCAGTATTTT.

This clonotype was seen a handful of times. V is TRBV27 and J is TRBJ1-3; no reliable D call. This CDR3 region has 14 residues. Deletions cut 5 bases from V and 3 bases from J, with 11 bases between. CDR1 and CDR2 from the germline V gene are MNHEY and SMNVEV (reference sequence). The CDR3 protein is CASSPQSFGNTIYF. CDR3 nucleotide sequence: TGTGCCAGCAGTCCCCAGTCTTTTGGAAACACCATATATTTT.

In its sample, this clonotype was seen many times. This chain uses TRBV4-3 with TRBJ2-5, with D maybe TRBD2 (5 bases). This CDR3 is 15 amino acids long. Germline V lookup: CDR1 LGHNA, CDR2 YSLEER. The V end was cut by 0 bases, the J end by 7 bases, with 15 bases between. CDR3 protein: CASSQDDYMGTTQYF. The CDR3 region has the DNA TGCGCCAGCAGCCAAGATGACTACATGGGAACGACCCAGTACTTC.

There are a few counts of this clonotype. This sequence joins TRBV7-8 and TRBJ2-7; 8 bases are a match to TRBD1. This CDR3 is 14 amino acids long. The germline CDR1 and CDR2 sequences are SGHVS and FQNEAQ. Trimming cost V 5 bases and J 6 bases; bases outside gene matches: 9. The CDR3 nucleotides read TGTGCCAGCAGCCTACGGACAGGGTTGGGCGAGCAGTACTTC. Its translation is CASSLRTGLGEQYF.

This clonotype was seen only a few times. The CDR3 loop reads CASKKGGLSSGNTIYF. CDR3 nucleotide sequence: TGTGCCAGCAAAAAAGGCGGGTTGAGCTCTGGAAACACCATATATTTT. The chain employs TRBV6-5 and TRBJ1-3; no clear D. V was cut by 7 bases and J by 0 bases, with 16 bases left in between. CDR3 size: 16 residues. The germline CDR1 and CDR2 sequences are MNHEY and SVGAGI.

This chain uses TRBV7-9 with TRBJ2-2; D tentatively reads TRBD1 or TRBD2 (5 bases each). The CDR3 length is 17 residues. The V gene's germline CDR1 is SEHNR and CDR2 FQNEAQ (reference sequence). With 2 bases removed from V and 4 bases from J, the gap between germline ends came to 17 bases. CDR3 loop: CASSLLSGSVGTGELFF. In nucleotides, the CDR3 is TGTGCCAGCAGCTTACTTTCAGGGAGTGTAGGCACCGGGGAGCTGTTTTTT.

This clonotype was seen a few times. The chain carries TRBV24-1 and TRBJ1-1, with D possibly TRBD1 on 6 matching bases. Germline-derived CDR1 and CDR2 are KGHDR and SFDVKD. The V and J ends lost 9 bases and 3 bases respectively, with 13 bases between them. The CDR3 spans 13 residues. The chain's CDR3 is CATSPGAYTEAFF. The CDR3 DNA reads TGTGCCACCTCCCCGGGGGCTTACACTGAAGCTTTCTTT.

This chain joins TRBV3-1 and TRBJ2-7; D is perhaps TRBD1 or TRBD2 (5 bases each). The CDR3 is 14 amino acids. The V and J ends lost 4 bases and 7 bases respectively, with 17 bases between them. CDR1 LGHDT and CDR2 YNNKEL come from the germline V gene (reference sequence). The CDR3 coding sequence is TGTGCCAGCAGCCTCCAATTGGCAGGGAGAGAGCAGTACTTC. Encoded protein: CASSLQLAGREQYF.

The DNA of the CDR3 is TGTGCCAGCAGCCAATTCTGGGACAGCCAAGAGACCCAGTACTTC. It is translated as CASSQFWDSQETQYF. The chain joins TRBV14 to TRBJ2-5, with 7 nucleotides matching TRBD1. Germline V CDR1 and CDR2: SGHDN, FVKESK. V shed 2 bases, J shed 1 base, and the junction held 4 bases outside the gene matches. This CDR3 is 15 amino acids long.

This clonotype was counted once. The chain joins TRBV4-2 to TRBJ2-7; 7 bases match TRBD1. This CDR3 spans 15 amino acids. Germline V gives CDR1 LGHNA, CDR2 YNFKEQ. The V gene end was trimmed by 0 bases and the J gene end by 1 base; junction bases not matched to a gene: 3. The chain's CDR3 is CASSQDQQGSYEQYF. The CDR3 bases are TGTGCCAGCAGCCAAGATCAACAGGGGTCCTACGAGCAGTACTTC.

The table lists this clonotype with a few counts. The chain joins TRBV5-1 to TRBJ2-1; 12 nucleotides align to TRBD2. This CDR3 is 16 amino acids long. With 2 bases clipped from V and 2 bases from J, the junction kept 2 bases outside the gene matches. Germline CDR1 and CDR2: SGHRS and YFSETQ. The CDR3 sequence is CASSFASGRAYNEQFF. The CDR3 region has the DNA TGCGCCAGCAGCTTCGCTAGCGGGAGGGCCTACAATGAGCAGTTCTTC.

The CDR3 nucleotides are TGTGCCAGCAGCGCTCTAGCGGGTAGCACAGATACGCAGTATTTT. It is translated as CASSALAGSTDTQYF. The chain is built from TRBV7-9 and TRBJ2-3; 8 bases map to TRBD2. There are 15 residues in the CDR3. With V trimmed by 5 bases and J by 0 bases, 4 bases remained unmatched. Germline CDR1 is SEHNR and CDR2 is FQNEAQ (reference sequence).

In its sample, this clonotype was seen many times. The rearrangement uses TRBV20-1 and TRBJ1-2; tentatively, D is TRBD1 (5 bases). Germline loops: CDR1 DFQATT, CDR2 SNEGSKA (reference sequence). Trimming stripped 0 bases from V and 8 bases from J, with 16 bases between. The CDR3 sequence is 14 residues long. The CDR3 bases are TGCAGTGCTAGAGATTCACAGGCCCTCTCCGGCTACACCTTC. This sequence encodes CSARDSQALSGYTF.

The CDR3 is CASSIDKGAGLQPQHF. CDR3 nucleotide sequence: TGTGCCAGCAGTATTGATAAGGGGGCTGGATTACAGCCCCAGCATTTT. The chain combines TRBV12-3 or TRBV12-4 with TRBJ1-5; 7 bases are shared with TRBD1. The junction had 14 bases not matched to a gene; V was cut back by 5 bases and J by 7 bases. This CDR3 region has 16 residues.

With regard to this clonotype: A much bigger clone sits one base away, suggesting this may be a read error. The chain uses TRBV4-1 and TRBJ1-1; D is ambiguous. Germline V gene data show CDR1 as MGHRA and CDR2 as YSYEKL. Trimming took 1 base from V and 11 from J, leaving 20 bases between them. This CDR3 region has 15 residues. The CDR3 sequence: CASSQGDTRSSEAFF. The DNA of the CDR3 is TGCGCCAGCAGCCAAGGAGACACCCGGTCTTCAGAGGCTTTCTTT.

This clonotype was recorded at least ten times. V usage is TRBV12-3 or TRBV12-4 and J usage is TRBJ2-7; weak D call: TRBD1 (5 bases). The CDR3 contains 14 residues. The V end was cut by 3 bases, the J end by 1 base, with 10 bases between. The CDR3 coding sequence is TGTGCCAGCAGTTTGGGCAGGGCTTCCTACGAGCAGTACTTC. This translates into CASSLGRASYEQYF.